The 16 T cell receptor beta chains listed next were all sequenced from one sample in a study of T-cell memory formation after mild COVID-19. TCRdb reprocessed the 5' RACE reads with MiXCR, giving one entry per CDR3 protein. This table holds hundreds of thousands of distinct CDR3 sequences, roughly 15% found once. What was sequenced was PBMCs or a T cell subset sorted from them (not recorded which). Receptors originate from a man between 18 and 35 years old who had mild COVID-19 (a few samples of this study predate the infection). Cell type and time point are not known.

The genes are TRBV11-3 and TRBJ2-1; TRBD1 might be the D (5 bases). CDR1 and CDR2 from the germline V gene are SGHNT and YENEEA. The V gene lost 4 bases and the J gene lost 6 bases, with 19 bases spanning the gap. The CDR3 runs to 16 residues. CDR3 amino acids: CASSSPTGVPFNEQFF. CDR3 nucleotides: TGTGCCAGCAGCTCTCCTACAGGTGTACCCTTCAATGAGCAGTTCTTC.

This clonotype was seen only a few times. J is TRBJ2-7 and V is TRBV6-5; TRBD1 or TRBD2 may be the D gene (6 bases each). Germline CDR1 MNHEY, CDR2 SVGAGI. This CDR3 region has 14 residues. The CDR3 DNA sequence: TGTGCCAGCAGGAGGGGGGCAGGGTCCTTCGAGCAGTACGTC. Amino acids: CASRRGAGSFEQYV.

This chain uses TRBV4-3 with TRBJ2-3; D call uncertain. The CDR3 runs 14 residues. Trimming left V 0 bases short and J 2 bases short, with 6 bases between. Per the germline V gene, CDR1 is LGHNA and CDR2 is YSLEER. The CDR3: CASSQDLNTDTQYF. As DNA, the CDR3 is TGCGCCAGCAGCCAAGACCTTAACACAGATACGCAGTATTTT.

This clonotype was observed a few times. This sequence joins TRBV12-3 or TRBV12-4 and TRBJ1-2; a possible D gene is TRBD1 (5 bases). The germline V and J ends were trimmed by 6 bases and 8 bases, with 19 bases remaining between them. The CDR3 covers 14 residues. The CDR3, as DNA: TGTGCCAGCAGCTCCGGGACCGCTCTAAGGGGCTACACCTTC. It translates to CASSSGTALRGYTF.

This clonotype showed up many times. The chain has TRBV5-5 and TRBJ2-5, with a weak D call TRBD1 (6 bases). Germline V gene lookup returns CDR1 SGHKS and CDR2 YYEKEE (reference sequence). The V gene lost 4 bases and the J gene lost 4 bases, with 17 bases spanning the gap. The CDR3 sequence is 15 residues long. The CDR3 here is CASSQGHLTPETQYF. CDR3 nucleotide sequence: TGTGCCAGCAGCCAGGGACATCTCACCCCAGAGACCCAGTACTTC.

This clonotype was observed a few times. V usage is TRBV20-1 and J usage is TRBJ2-3; D gene uncertain. CDR1 DFQATT and CDR2 SNEGSKA come from the germline V gene (reference sequence). This CDR3 contains 10 residues. Trimming shortened V by 8 bases and J by 3 bases, and 6 bases separated the two germline ends. CDR3 loop: CSFVTDTQYF. The CDR3 DNA reads TGCAGTTTCGTTACAGATACGCAGTATTTT.

This clonotype was counted a few times. The chain uses TRBV19 and TRBJ2-1; D unclear. The V gene's germline CDR1 is LNHDA and CDR2 SQIVND (reference sequence). This CDR3 comprises 12 residues. V lost 4 bases and J lost 5, with 6 bases in between. The CDR3 reads CASSRWNNEQFF. CDR3 bases: TGTGCCAGTAGTAGATGGAACAATGAGCAGTTCTTC. Using reference TRBV19 and TRBJ2-1 for the parts outside the CDR3, the full variable domain is DGGITQSPKYLFRKEGQNVTLSCEQNLNHDAMYWYRQDPGQGLRLIYYSQIVNDFQKGDIAEGYSVSREKKESFPLTVTSAQKNPTAFYLCASSRWNNEQFFGPGTRLTVL.

The chain is built from TRBV29-1 and TRBJ2-3, with 8 nucleotides matching TRBD1. Germline values: CDR1 SQVTM, CDR2 ANQGSEA. The CDR3 length is 15 residues. The V segment lost 1 base and the J segment 5 bases; nucleotides outside the gene matches: 8. The CDR3 here is CSVEGGRGREDTQYF. The CDR3 nucleotides are TGCAGCGTTGAAGGGGGCAGGGGGCGGGAAGATACGCAGTATTTT.

In this sample, this clonotype turned up a few times. This chain links TRBV5-1 with TRBJ2-7; 8 bases match TRBD1. The CDR3 runs 13 residues. CDR1 SGHRS and CDR2 YFSETQ come from the germline V gene. The trim removed 5 bases at V and 6 bases at J, leaving 7 bases unmatched. In DNA, the CDR3 is TGCGCCAGCAGGGAAGTGACAGGGGCCGAGCAGTACTTC. Its protein is CASREVTGAEQYF.

This rearrangement joins TRBV27 to TRBJ1-6, with D maybe TRBD1 (5 bases). Trimming stripped 2 bases from V and 8 bases from J, with 16 bases between. The CDR3 spans 16 residues. Germline V gene sequence: CDR1 MNHEY, CDR2 SMNVEV (reference sequence). The chain's CDR3 is CASSLRRQRSDSPLHF. For the CDR3, the DNA is TGTGCCAGCAGTTTAAGGAGACAGAGGTCAGATTCACCCCTCCACTTT.

The chain carries TRBV7-2 and TRBJ2-1; D uncertain. This CDR3 has 13 residues. V gave up 1 base and J gave up 5 bases, with 6 bases separating them. Germline loops: CDR1 SGHTA, CDR2 FQGNSA. This CDR3 is CASSLERDNEQFF. Here the CDR3 DNA reads TGTGCCAGCAGCTTAGAACGGGACAATGAGCAGTTCTTC.

Many counts were recorded for this clonotype. This chain uses TRBV7-9 with TRBJ2-2, with D unclear. Germline V gene sequence: CDR1 SEHNR, CDR2 FQNEAQ (reference sequence). The CDR3 length is 17 residues. The ends were cut back, 8 bases at V and 2 bases at J, with 21 bases in the middle. The chain's CDR3 is CASRNWVGRHNTGELFF. CDR3 coding DNA: TGTGCCAGCCGAAATTGGGTCGGGCGTCACAACACCGGGGAGCTGTTTTTT. The full variable domain, rest sourced from reference TRBV7-9 and TRBJ2-2, is DTGVSQNPRHKITKRGQNVTFRCDPISEHNRLYWYRQTLGQGPEFLTYFQNEAQLEKSRLLSDRFSAERPKGSFSTLEIQRTEQGDSAMYLCASRNWVGRHNTGELFFGEGSRLTVL.

This clonotype appeared many times. The chain joins TRBV2 to TRBJ2-5, with D hard to call. The CDR3 spans 11 residues. Germline assignment: CDR1 SNHLY and CDR2 FYNNEI. Trimming pared 6 bases from V and 5 bases from J, leaving 7 bases between. The CDR3 DNA follows: TGTGCCAGCAGGTTAGAGGAGACCCAGTACTTC. Its translation is CASRLEETQYF.

The rearrangement joins TRBV5-1 to TRBJ1-2, with TRBD1 matching 7 bases. Losses at the gene ends were 4 bases for V and 0 bases for J; bases not matched to a gene: 3. Germline lookup yields CDR1 SGHRS and CDR2 YFSETQ. This CDR3 has 14 amino acids. The DNA of the CDR3 is TGCGCCAGCAGCGGGGGACAGTCTAACTATGGCTACACCTTC. It yields the protein CASSGGQSNYGYTF.

The chain is built from TRBV12-3 or TRBV12-4 and TRBJ2-1, with 14 bases lining up with TRBD2. There are 16 residues in the CDR3. Trimming removed 6 bases from V and 6 bases from J; junction bases left unmatched: 7. The CDR3 region is CASSPLTSGGVNEQFF. The CDR3 nucleotides read TGTGCCAGCAGCCCTTTGACTAGCGGGGGGGTCAATGAGCAGTTCTTC.

The table lists this clonotype with a few counts. The V call is TRBV9, the J call TRBJ2-1; 8 bases agree with TRBD1. Per the germline V gene, CDR1 is SGDLS and CDR2 is YYNGEE. The J segment lost 5 bases and the V segment lost 4 bases, leaving 5 bases of the junction unmatched. The CDR3 extends over 14 amino acids. CDR3: CASSQRQGHNEQFF. The CDR3, as DNA: TGTGCCAGCAGCCAACGACAGGGGCACAATGAGCAGTTCTTC.